The 13 T cell receptor beta chains presented below share a single source sample, sequenced in a study of T cell repertoires in cytomegalovirus infection (dated by TCRdb to the late 2010s). The sequencer listed for this sample is Illumina HiSeq 1500. TCRdb itself trimmed the public reads at Q25 with fastp, ran MiXCR and retained productive beta chains. Each CDR3 protein gets just one entry, which takes the most common genes and DNA from the rows behind it. The sample profile shows some 920,000 distinct CDR3 sequences; roughly 30% of them were found once. The top ten hold about an eighth of the sample. The label giving this sample's treatment or condition can be read as: in vitro stimulation with specific CMV peptide epitopes to enrich CMV-specific T cells. These receptors have no identified antigens. The material was cultured CD8+ T cells from PBMCs, obtained from culture after CMV antigen stimulation. Every receptor here comes from a human donor in good health (CMV status not recorded). Some clones in this sample may be carry-over from other donors' samples.

This clonotype was found a few times. The V call is TRBV18, the J call TRBJ2-3, with D maybe TRBD1 (6 bases). Trimming cost V 3 bases and J 2 bases, with 15 bases left between them. The CDR3 contains 16 residues. The germline gives CDR1 KGHSH, CDR2 LQKENI. The CDR3 DNA is TGTGCCAGCTCACCGCCGGACAGCCTTCCCACAGATACGCAGTATTTT. Translation gives CASSPPDSLPTDTQYF.

This clonotype was observed a few times. The V call is TRBV2, the J call TRBJ2-3; D gene unclear. This CDR3 has 14 residues. Trimming shortened V by 6 bases and J by 1 base, and 11 bases separated the two germline ends. CDR1 is SNHLY and CDR2 is FYNNEI in the germline V gene. CDR3 in amino acids: CASRSPGGTDTQYF. The CDR3 region has the DNA TGTGCCAGCAGATCCCCCGGCGGCACAGATACGCAGTATTTT.

This sequence joins TRBV12-3 or TRBV12-4 and TRBJ2-7; D is undetermined. The CDR3 is made up of 12 amino acids. V was clipped by 4 bases and J by 4 bases, with 8 bases between them. CDR3 DNA sequence: TGTGCCAGCAGTTCTGACTTTTACGAGCAGTACTTC. Protein: CASSSDFYEQYF.

This clonotype has ten or more counts. The chain employs TRBV7-8 and TRBJ2-1; perhaps TRBD2 as D (6 bases). V lost 8 bases and J lost 6, with 11 bases in between. The CDR3 runs 12 residues. Germline V gene data show CDR1 as SGHVS and CDR2 as FQNEAQ. CDR3 residues: CASVEGFNEQFF. The CDR3, as DNA: TGTGCCAGCGTGGAGGGGTTCAATGAGCAGTTCTTC.

In this sample, this clonotype turned up a few times. CDR3 sequence: CASSYRERDGYTF. Written as DNA, the CDR3 is TGTGCCAGCAGCTACCGCGAGCGTGATGGCTACACCTTC. This chain uses TRBV7-9 with TRBJ1-2; D uncertain. Deletions cut 4 bases from V and 6 bases from J, with 12 bases between. The CDR3 extends over 13 amino acids. Germline assignment: CDR1 SEHNR and CDR2 FQNEAQ (reference sequence).

This clonotype has only one observation. Here the CDR3 DNA reads TGTGCCAGCAGTTACCACCTCCGAGAGAACACTGAAGCTTTCTTT. Its translation is CASSYHLRENTEAFF. V usage is TRBV6-6 and J usage is TRBJ1-1, with D hard to call. CDR1 and CDR2 (germline): MNHNY, SVGAGI (reference sequence). Trimming took off 2 bases at V and 1 base at J, with 11 bases between the two ends. This CDR3 spans 15 amino acids.

This chain connects TRBV5-6 to TRBJ2-2, with D unclear. Trimming shortened V by 4 bases and J by 8 bases, and 15 bases separated the two germline ends. Germline V CDR1 and CDR2: SGHDT, YYEEEE. This CDR3 has 14 residues. The DNA for the CDR3 is TGTGCCAGCAGCGTTGACATGAGTATAGGGGAGCTGTTTTTT. Protein product: CASSVDMSIGELFF.

The CDR3 spells CANSQGRGTEAFF. The DNA of the CDR3 is TGCGCCAATTCTCAGGGCCGTGGCACTGAAGCTTTCTTT. The chain couples TRBV10-2 to TRBJ1-1; the D gene is possibly TRBD1 (5 bases). CDR1 and CDR2 (germline): WSHSY, SAAADI. Trimming stripped 10 bases from V and 4 bases from J, with 16 bases between. CDR3 length equals 13 residues.

Regarding this clonotype: The conserved final phenylalanine or tryptophan is absent from the CDR3, which likely points to a read error. As DNA, the CDR3 is TGTGCCAGCAGTTACTCGACGGGACAGAGCACTGAAGCTTTCCTT. Amino acids: CASSYSTGQSTEAFL. The genes are TRBV6-5 and TRBJ1-1; 7 nucleotides line up with TRBD1. Per the germline V gene, CDR1 is MNHEY and CDR2 is SVGAGI. The CDR3 is made up of 15 amino acids. V lost 0 bases to trimming and J lost 4 bases; unmatched junction nucleotides: 5.

This clonotype was detected many times. This chain uses TRBV7-8 with TRBJ2-3; the D is unclear. The CDR3 extends over 13 amino acids. Germline V gene lookup returns CDR1 SGHVS and CDR2 FQNEAQ. V was trimmed by 1 base and J by 4 bases, leaving 6 bases between them. In DNA, the CDR3 is TGTGCCAGCAGCTTAGAGCTCCCAGATACGCAGTATTTT. Translation: CASSLELPDTQYF. The whole variable domain, filled in from reference TRBV7-8 and TRBJ2-3, reads GAGVSQSPRYKVAKRGQDVALRCDPISGHVSLFWYQQALGQGPEFLTYFQNEAQLDKSGLPSDRFFAERPEGSVSTLKIQRTQQEDSAVYLCASSLELPDTQYFGPGTRLTVL.

This clonotype was observed many times. The chain combines TRBV7-6 with TRBJ2-5, with D perhaps matching TRBD1 (6 bases). The V end lost 5 bases, the J end lost 5 bases, and 15 bases lay between the germline ends. The CDR3 is 14 amino acids. Germline values: CDR1 SGHVS, CDR2 FNYEAQ. The CDR3 nucleotides are TGTGCCAGCAGCGGGCAAGGGGGAAGGGAGACCCAGTACTTC. Its protein is CASSGQGGRETQYF.

The V and J genes are TRBV28 and TRBJ2-1; D tentatively fits TRBD1 or TRBD2 (5 bases each). Trimming removed 7 bases at V and 1 base at J, with 17 bases between. Germline CDR1 reads MDHEN; CDR2 reads SYDVKM. The CDR3 spans 16 residues. CDR3 DNA sequence: TGTGCCAGCACACCTAGCTGGACATTTTCCTACAATGAGCAGTTCTTC. It codes for CASTPSWTFSYNEQFF.

The rearrangement links TRBV3-1 to TRBJ2-1, with D perhaps matching TRBD2 (5 bases). This CDR3 spans 14 amino acids. Per the germline V gene, CDR1 is LGHDT and CDR2 is YNNKEL (reference sequence). Trimming stripped 1 base from V and 7 bases from J, with 11 bases between. CDR3 in amino acids: CASSQVGLINEQFF. DNA for the CDR3: TGTGCCAGCAGCCAAGTTGGACTTATAAATGAGCAGTTCTTC.